Each of the 3 T cell receptor beta chains below was sequenced from the same sample in a study of blood T cell repertoires in COVID-19. This table comes from immunoSEQ multiplex PCR, and its TCRdb copy is limited to in-frame clones, with some not included. The sample lists 150,000 to 200,000 clones, 70% to 90% occurring once. The sample consisted of peripheral blood. These receptors originate from a man aged 40-50 years with active or convalescent COVID-19.

This clone was observed a single time. The CDR3 protein is CAWSEVSAGGITDTQYF. CDR3 sequence (DNA): TGTGCCTGGAGTGAGGTCTCAGCGGGGGGGATCACAGATACGCAGTATTTT. The genes are TRBV30 and TRBJ2-3; 10 bases line up with TRBD2. Trimming cost V 1 base and J 2 bases; bases outside gene matches: 9. Germline loops: CDR1 GTSNPN, CDR2 SVGIG (reference sequence). There are 17 residues in the CDR3. The full variable domain, with the rest looked up from reference TRBV30 and TRBJ2-3, is SQTIHQWPATLVQPVGSPLSLECTVEGTSNPNLYWYRQAAGRGLQLLFYSVGIGQISSEVPQNLSASRPQDRQFILSSKKLLLSDSGFYLCAWSEVSAGGITDTQYFGPGTRLTVL.

The V gene is TRBV5-1, the J gene TRBJ1-6, with TRBD1 as a possible D gene (6 bases). In germline, CDR1 is SGHRS, CDR2 YFSETQ. There are 15 residues in the CDR3. Trimming took 5 bases from V and 3 from J, leaving 12 bases between them. The CDR3 bases are TGCGCCAGCAGGGGGACAACTAACTATAATTCACCCCTCCACTTT. The encoded protein is CASRGTTNYNSPLHF.

The genes are TRBV12-3 or TRBV12-4 and TRBJ2-1; D may be TRBD2 (6 bases). V lost 2 bases and J lost 7, with 9 bases in between. This CDR3 region has 13 residues. The CDR3 DNA is TGTGCCAGCAGTTTAATTAGCGGAAATGAGCAGTTCTTC. It translates to CASSLISGNEQFF.